Listed below are T cell receptor beta chains from one sample, sequenced in a study of a mutant IDH1 vaccine in newly diagnosed glioma. TCRdb's table, derived via immunoSEQ multiplex PCR, lists solely in-frame clones and lacks some. The data contain tens of thousands of clones, more than 85% of them seen just once; the ten biggest clones take up over 2.5%. The sequenced sample was PBMCs, obtained from a glioma patient treated with radiotherapy, temozolomide or both. These receptors all stem from a man in his fifties or sixties with glioma. Both conserved end residues are part of each CDR3. A D gene is named only where the DNA matches it firmly. Some rows have no size entry. The others give once, few or many, or a class for an expanded clone.

TRBD2,TRBV19,.,TRBJ2-5,CASSMGGESQYF,TGTGCCAGTAGTATGGGGGGGGAGTCCCAGTACTTC
.,TRBV9,.,TRBJ1-2,CASSLRGRGYTF,TGTGCCAGCAGCCTGAGGGGACGTGGCTACACCTTC
.,TRBV2,few,TRBJ1-1,CASSEAGGKAFF,TGTGCCAGCAGTGAAGCGGGGGGTAAAGCTTTCTTT
TRBD2,TRBV2,.,TRBJ2-1,CASNLLAGGVEQFF,TGTGCCAGCAACTTGTTAGCGGGAGGGGTAGAGCAGTTCTTC
TRBD2,TRBV6-5,once,TRBJ2-1,CASSLAGVLNEQFF,TGTGCCAGCAGCTTAGCGGGAGTTCTCAATGAGCAGTTCTTC
.,TRBV13,.,TRBJ2-7,CASSLSVLYEQYF,TGTGCCAGCAGCTTGTCGGTTTTGTACGAGCAGTACTTC
.,TRBV4-2,.,TRBJ1-1,CASSDPGIDTEAFF,TGTGCCAGCAGCGACCCGGGTATTGACACTGAAGCTTTCTTT
TRBD2,TRBV4-1,.,TRBJ2-1,CASSQGTSGSSYNEQFF,TGCGCCAGCAGCCAAGGGACTAGCGGGAGTTCGTACAATGAGCAGTTCTTC
.,TRBV6-4,.,TRBJ1-5,CASSGGGNQPQHF,TGTGCCAGCAGTGGTGGGGGCAATCAGCCCCAGCATTTT
.,TRBV27,few,TRBJ1-4,CASRFAGATNEKLFF,TGTGCCAGCAGGTTTGCCGGGGCAACTAATGAAAAACTGTTTTTT
.,TRBV6-5,.,TRBJ1-4,CASSSSSVYFPEKLFF,TGTGCCAGCAGTTCATCATCCGTATACTTCCCTGAAAAACTGTTTTTT
TRBD1,TRBV9,.,TRBJ1-5,CASSVGTVNQPQHF,TGTGCCAGCAGCGTGGGGACAGTCAATCAGCCCCAGCATTTT
.,TRBV7-3,once,TRBJ2-7,CASSTYQGGEQYF,TGTGCCAGCAGCACCTATCAGGGCGGCGAGCAGTACTTC
.,TRBV5-6,once,TRBJ2-7,CASSWSGIDEQYF,TGTGCCAGCAGCTGGTCGGGGATCGACGAGCAGTACTTC